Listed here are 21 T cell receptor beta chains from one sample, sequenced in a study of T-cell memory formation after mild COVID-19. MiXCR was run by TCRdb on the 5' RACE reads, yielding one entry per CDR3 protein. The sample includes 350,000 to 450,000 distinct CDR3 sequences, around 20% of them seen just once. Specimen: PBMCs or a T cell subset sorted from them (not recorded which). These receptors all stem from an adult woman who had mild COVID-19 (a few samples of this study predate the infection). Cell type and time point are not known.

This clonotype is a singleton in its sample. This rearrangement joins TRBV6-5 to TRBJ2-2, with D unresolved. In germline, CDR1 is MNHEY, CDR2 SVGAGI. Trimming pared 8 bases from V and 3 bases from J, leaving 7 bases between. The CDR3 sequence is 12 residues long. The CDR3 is CASFAYTGELFF. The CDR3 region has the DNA TGTGCCAGCTTCGCGTACACCGGGGAGCTGTTTTTT.

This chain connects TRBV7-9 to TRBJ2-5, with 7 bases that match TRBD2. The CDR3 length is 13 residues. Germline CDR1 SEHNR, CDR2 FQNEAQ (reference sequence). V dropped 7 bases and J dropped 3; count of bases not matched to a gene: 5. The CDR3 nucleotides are TGTGCCAGCATAGCGGGTGGTGAAGAGACCCAGTACTTC. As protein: CASIAGGEETQYF.

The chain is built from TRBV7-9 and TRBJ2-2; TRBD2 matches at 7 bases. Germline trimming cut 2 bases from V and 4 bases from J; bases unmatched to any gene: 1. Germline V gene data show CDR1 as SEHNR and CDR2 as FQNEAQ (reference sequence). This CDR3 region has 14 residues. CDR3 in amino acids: CASSLPSGTGELFF. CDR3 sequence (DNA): TGTGCCAGCAGCTTACCTAGCGGCACCGGGGAGCTGTTTTTT.

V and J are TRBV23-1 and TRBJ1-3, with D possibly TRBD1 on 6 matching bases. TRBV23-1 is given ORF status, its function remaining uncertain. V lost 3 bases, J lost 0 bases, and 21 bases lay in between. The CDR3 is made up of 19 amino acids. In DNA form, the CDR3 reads TGCGCCAGCAGTCAGACCCGGGGCAGGGGAAGGGGCTCTGGAAACACCATATATTTT. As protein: CASSQTRGRGRGSGNTIYF.

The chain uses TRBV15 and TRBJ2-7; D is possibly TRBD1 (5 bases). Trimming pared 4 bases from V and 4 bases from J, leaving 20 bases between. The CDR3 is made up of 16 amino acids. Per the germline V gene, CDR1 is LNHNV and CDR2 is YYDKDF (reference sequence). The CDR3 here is CATSNPRQTSQYEQYF. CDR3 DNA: TGTGCCACCAGCAACCCCCGACAGACCAGTCAATACGAGCAGTACTTC.

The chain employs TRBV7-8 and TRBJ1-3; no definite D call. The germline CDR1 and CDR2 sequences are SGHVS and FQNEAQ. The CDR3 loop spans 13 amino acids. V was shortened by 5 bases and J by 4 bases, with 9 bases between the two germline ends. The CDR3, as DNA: TGTGCCAGCAGCCCCCCTGGAGGAAACACCATATATTTT. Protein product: CASSPPGGNTIYF.

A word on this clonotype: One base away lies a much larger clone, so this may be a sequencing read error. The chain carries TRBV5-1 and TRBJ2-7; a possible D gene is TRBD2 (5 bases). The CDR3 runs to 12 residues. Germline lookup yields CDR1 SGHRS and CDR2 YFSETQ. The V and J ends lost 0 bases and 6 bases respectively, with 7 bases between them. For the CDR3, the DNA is TGCGCCAGCAGCTTGGCGGGGTCCGAGCAGTACTTC. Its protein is CASSLAGSEQYF.

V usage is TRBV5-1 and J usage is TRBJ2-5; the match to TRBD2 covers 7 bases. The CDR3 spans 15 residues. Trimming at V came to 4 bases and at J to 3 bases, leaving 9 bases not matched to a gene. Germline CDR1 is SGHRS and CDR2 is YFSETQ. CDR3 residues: CASSEAGTTKETQYF. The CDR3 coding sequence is TGCGCCAGCAGCGAGGCCGGGACTACGAAAGAGACCCAGTACTTC.

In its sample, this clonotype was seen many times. The CDR3 DNA is TGTGCCACCAGTGTTCCAGACCCTTACGAGCAGTACTTC. This codes for CATSVPDPYEQYF. This chain connects TRBV24-1 to TRBJ2-7; unclear D gene. Trimming shortened V by 5 bases and J by 4 bases, and 11 bases separated the two germline ends. CDR3 length: 13 residues. Germline lookup yields CDR1 KGHDR and CDR2 SFDVKD.

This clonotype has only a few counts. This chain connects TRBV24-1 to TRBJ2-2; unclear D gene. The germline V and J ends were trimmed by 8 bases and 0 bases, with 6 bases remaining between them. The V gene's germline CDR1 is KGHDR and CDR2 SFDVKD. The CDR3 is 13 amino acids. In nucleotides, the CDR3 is TGTGCCACCACCTCGCCGAACACCGGGGAGCTGTTTTTT. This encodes CATTSPNTGELFF.

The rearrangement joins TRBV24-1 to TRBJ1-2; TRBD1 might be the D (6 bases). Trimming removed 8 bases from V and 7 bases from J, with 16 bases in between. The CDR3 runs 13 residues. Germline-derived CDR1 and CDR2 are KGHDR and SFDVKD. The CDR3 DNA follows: TGTGCCACCATGGACAGACGTGGATCTGGCTACACCTTC. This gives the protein CATMDRRGSGYTF.

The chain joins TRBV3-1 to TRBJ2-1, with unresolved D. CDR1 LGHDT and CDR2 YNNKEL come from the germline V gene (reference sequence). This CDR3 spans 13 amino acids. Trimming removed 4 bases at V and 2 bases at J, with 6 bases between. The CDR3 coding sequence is TGTGCCAGCAGCCCGGACCCCTACAATGAGCAGTTCTTC. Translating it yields CASSPDPYNEQFF.

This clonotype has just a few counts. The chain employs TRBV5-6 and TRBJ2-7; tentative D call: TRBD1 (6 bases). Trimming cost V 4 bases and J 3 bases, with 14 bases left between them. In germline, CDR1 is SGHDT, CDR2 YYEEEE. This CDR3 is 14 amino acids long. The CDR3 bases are TGTGCCAGCAGCATCTGGACAGACTACTACGAGCAGTACTTC. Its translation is CASSIWTDYYEQYF.

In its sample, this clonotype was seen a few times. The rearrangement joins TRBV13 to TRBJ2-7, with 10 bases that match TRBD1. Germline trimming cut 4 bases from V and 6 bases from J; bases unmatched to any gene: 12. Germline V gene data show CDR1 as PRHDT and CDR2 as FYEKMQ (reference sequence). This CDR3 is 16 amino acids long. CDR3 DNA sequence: TGTGCCAGCAGCTCAATCCGGGACAGGGGAGGGGCCGAGCAGTACTTC. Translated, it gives CASSSIRDRGGAEQYF.

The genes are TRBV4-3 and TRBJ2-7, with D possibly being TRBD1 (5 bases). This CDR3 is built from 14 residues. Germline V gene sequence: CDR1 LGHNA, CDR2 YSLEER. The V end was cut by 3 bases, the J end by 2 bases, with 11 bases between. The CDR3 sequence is CASSHRTQTYEQYF. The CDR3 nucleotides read TGCGCCAGCAGCCACAGGACACAGACCTACGAGCAGTACTTC.

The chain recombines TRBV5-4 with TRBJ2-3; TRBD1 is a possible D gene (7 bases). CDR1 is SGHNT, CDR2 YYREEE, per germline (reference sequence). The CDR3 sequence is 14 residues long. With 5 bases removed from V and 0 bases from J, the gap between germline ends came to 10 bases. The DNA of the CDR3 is TGTGCCAGCAGGACAGGGACTAGCACAGATACGCAGTATTTT. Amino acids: CASRTGTSTDTQYF.

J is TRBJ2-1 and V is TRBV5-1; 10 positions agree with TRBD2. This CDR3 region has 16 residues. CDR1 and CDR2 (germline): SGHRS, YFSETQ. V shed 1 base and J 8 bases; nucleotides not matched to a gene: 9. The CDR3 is CASSLLLAGKFDEQFF. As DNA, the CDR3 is TGCGCCAGCAGCTTGTTACTAGCGGGAAAATTTGATGAGCAGTTCTTC. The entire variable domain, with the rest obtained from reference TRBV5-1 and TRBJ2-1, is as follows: KAGVTQTPRYLIKTRGQQVTLSCSPISGHRSVSWYQQTPGQGLQFLFEYFSETQRNKGNFPGRFSGRQFSNSRSEMNVSTLELGDSALYLCASSLLLAGKFDEQFFGPGTRLTVL.

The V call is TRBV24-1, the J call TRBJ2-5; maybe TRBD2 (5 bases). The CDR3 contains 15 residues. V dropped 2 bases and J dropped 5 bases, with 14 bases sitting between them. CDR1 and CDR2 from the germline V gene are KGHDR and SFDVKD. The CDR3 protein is CATSDSTSWEETQYF. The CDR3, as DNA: TGTGCCACCAGTGATTCGACGAGCTGGGAGGAGACCCAGTACTTC.

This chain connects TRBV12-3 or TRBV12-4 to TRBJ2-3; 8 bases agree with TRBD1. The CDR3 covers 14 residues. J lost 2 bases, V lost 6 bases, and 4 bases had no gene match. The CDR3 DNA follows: TGTGCCAGCAGAGGACAGGGAATCACAGATACGCAGTATTTT. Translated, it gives CASRGQGITDTQYF.

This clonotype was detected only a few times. CDR3 loop: CATSSGGKTNNSPLHF. In nucleotides, the CDR3 is TGCGCCACAAGTTCAGGGGGCAAGACTAACAATTCACCCCTCCACTTT. The rearrangement uses TRBV4-1 and TRBJ1-6; 8 bases align to TRBD1. V lost 10 bases and J lost 7; bases outside the gene matches: 15. CDR3 length: 16 residues. Germline loops: CDR1 MGHRA, CDR2 YSYEKL.

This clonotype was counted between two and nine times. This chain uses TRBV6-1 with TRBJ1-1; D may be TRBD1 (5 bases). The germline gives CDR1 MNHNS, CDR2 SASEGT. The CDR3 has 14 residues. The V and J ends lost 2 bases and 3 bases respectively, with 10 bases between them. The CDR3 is CASSESGGYTEAFF. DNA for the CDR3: TGTGCCAGCAGTGAATCGGGGGGTTACACTGAAGCTTTCTTT.